This T cell receptor (beta chain) was observed in a study of neurological immune-mediated disorders. This clonotype has a count of ten or more. The antigen is not known. Findings of the study overall: None of the CDR3 amino acid sequences in expanded clones turned up in more than one subject, which points to private repertoires in all groups.

Trimming stripped 7 bases from V and 6 bases from J, with 12 bases between. In germline, CDR1 is SQVTM, CDR2 ANQGSEA. This CDR3 is built from 12 residues. Time point denoted: technical triplicate 1. The cells used in sorted libraries, CD4+ or CD8+ T cells, numbered some 1 million. TCRdb passed the 5' RACE reads through MiXCR, listing each CDR3 protein once. The sample lists about 24,000 distinct CDR3 sequences, about 13% seen once, with roughly 5.5% in the top ten. This TCR derives from a female donor with HTLV-1-associated myelopathy (HAM/TSP). The chain uses TRBV29-1 and TRBJ1-4; D is possibly TRBD1 (6 bases). Source material: CD4+ T cells from blood. The CDR3 region is CSARQAYEKLFF. The CDR3 nucleotides are TGCAGCGCCAGACAGGCGTATGAAAAACTGTTTTTT.